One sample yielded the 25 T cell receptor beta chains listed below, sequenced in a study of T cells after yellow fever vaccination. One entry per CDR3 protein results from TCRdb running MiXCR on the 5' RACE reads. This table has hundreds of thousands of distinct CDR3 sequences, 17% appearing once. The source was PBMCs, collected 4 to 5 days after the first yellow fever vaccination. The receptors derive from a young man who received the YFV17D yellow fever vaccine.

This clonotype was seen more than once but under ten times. The CDR3, as DNA: TGTGCCAGCAGACCCGCGAGGAATACCCCCGGCACTGAAGCTTTCTTT. This sequence encodes CASRPARNTPGTEAFF. The chain joins TRBV6-5 to TRBJ1-1; D remains unclear. The length of the CDR3 is 16 residues. V was shortened by 6 bases and J by 4 bases, with 21 bases between the two germline ends. Germline-derived CDR1 and CDR2 are MNHEY and SVGAGI.

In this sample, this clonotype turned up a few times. CDR3 in DNA: TGTGCCAGCAGCAGAACGACCCTAGCGGGGGGAATCTACGAGCAGTACTTC. As protein: CASSRTTLAGGIYEQYF. The V and J genes are TRBV7-8 and TRBJ2-7, with TRBD2 matching over 11 bases. CDR1 SGHVS and CDR2 FQNEAQ come from the germline V gene. V lost 5 bases to trimming and J lost 3 bases; unmatched junction nucleotides: 12. The CDR3 runs to 17 residues.

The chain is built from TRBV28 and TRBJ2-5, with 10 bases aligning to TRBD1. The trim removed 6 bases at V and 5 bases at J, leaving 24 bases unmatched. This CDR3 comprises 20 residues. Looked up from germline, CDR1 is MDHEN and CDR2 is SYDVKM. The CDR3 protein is CASRGYGRFQDRGNGETQYF. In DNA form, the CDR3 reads TGTGCCAGCAGGGGATACGGGCGTTTCCAGGACAGGGGGAATGGTGAGACCCAGTACTTC.

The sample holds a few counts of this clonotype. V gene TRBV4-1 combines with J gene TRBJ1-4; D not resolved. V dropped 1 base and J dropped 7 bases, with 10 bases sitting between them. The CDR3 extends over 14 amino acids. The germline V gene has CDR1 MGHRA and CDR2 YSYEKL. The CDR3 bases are TGCGCCAGCAGCCAAGTGGCTTCGGGTGAAAAACTGTTTTTT. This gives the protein CASSQVASGEKLFF.

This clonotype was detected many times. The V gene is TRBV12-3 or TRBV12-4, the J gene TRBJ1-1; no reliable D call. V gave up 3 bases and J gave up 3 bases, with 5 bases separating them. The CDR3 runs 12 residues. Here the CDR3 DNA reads TGTGCCAGCAGTTTGGGATACACTGAAGCTTTCTTT. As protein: CASSLGYTEAFF.

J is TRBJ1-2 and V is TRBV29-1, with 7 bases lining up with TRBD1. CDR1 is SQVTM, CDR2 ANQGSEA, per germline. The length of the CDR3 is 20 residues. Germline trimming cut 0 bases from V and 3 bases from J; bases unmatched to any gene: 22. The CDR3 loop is CSVEDLFSTGTRGIDYGYTF. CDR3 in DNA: TGCAGCGTTGAAGACTTATTTTCGACAGGGACAAGGGGTATAGACTATGGCTACACCTTC. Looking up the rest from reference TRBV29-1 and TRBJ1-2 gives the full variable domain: SAVISQKPSRDICQRGTSLTIQCQVDSQVTMMFWYRQQPGQSLTLIATANQGSEATYESGFVIDKFPISRPNLTFSTLTVSNMSPEDSSIYLCSVEDLFSTGTRGIDYGYTFGSGTRLTVV.

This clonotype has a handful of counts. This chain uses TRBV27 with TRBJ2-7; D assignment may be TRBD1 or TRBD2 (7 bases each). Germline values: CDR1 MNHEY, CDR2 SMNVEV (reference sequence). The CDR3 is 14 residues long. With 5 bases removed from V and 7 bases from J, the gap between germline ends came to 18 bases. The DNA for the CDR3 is TGTGCCAGCAGTACCCCCCCCAGGGGGGGTGAGCAGTACTTC. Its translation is CASSTPPRGGEQYF.

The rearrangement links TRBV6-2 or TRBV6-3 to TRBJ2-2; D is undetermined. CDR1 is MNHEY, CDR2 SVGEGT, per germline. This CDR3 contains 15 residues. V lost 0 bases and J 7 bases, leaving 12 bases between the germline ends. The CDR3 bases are TGTGCCAGCAGTTACTCCCCCCCGTGGAGCGGGGAGCTGTTTTTT. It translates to CASSYSPPWSGELFF.

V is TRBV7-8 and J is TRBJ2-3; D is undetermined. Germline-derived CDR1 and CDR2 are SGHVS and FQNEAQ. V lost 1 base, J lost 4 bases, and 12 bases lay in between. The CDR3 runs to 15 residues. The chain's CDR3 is CASSLVRFEPDTQYF. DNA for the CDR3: TGTGCCAGCAGCTTAGTTAGGTTCGAGCCAGATACGCAGTATTTT.

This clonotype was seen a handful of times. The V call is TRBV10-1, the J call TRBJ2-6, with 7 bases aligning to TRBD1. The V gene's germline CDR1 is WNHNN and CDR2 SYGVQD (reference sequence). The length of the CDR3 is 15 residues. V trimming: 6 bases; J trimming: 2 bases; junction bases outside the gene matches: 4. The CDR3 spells CASSPGTAGANVLTF. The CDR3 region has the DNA TGCGCCAGCAGCCCAGGGACAGCTGGGGCCAACGTCCTGACTTTC.

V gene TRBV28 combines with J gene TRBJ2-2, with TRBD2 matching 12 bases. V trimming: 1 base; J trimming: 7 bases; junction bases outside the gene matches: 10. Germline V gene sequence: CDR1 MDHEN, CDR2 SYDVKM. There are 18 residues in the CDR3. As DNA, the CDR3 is TGTGCCAGCAGTTTATCCCTCACTAGCGGGGGGTCCCACGGGGAGCTGTTTTTT. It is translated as CASSLSLTSGGSHGELFF.

The CDR3 coding sequence is TGTGCCAGCACCGACAGCGCCACAGATACGCAGTATTTT. This translates into CASTDSATDTQYF. The V gene is TRBV28, the J gene TRBJ2-3; D might be TRBD1 (5 bases). Trimming removed 7 bases at V and 2 bases at J, with 10 bases between. The germline CDR1 and CDR2 sequences are MDHEN and SYDVKM. The CDR3 is made up of 13 amino acids.

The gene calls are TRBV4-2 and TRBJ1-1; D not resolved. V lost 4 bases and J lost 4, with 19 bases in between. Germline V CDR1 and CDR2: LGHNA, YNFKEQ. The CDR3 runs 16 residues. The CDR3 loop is CASSPFSVGYGTEAFF. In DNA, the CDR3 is TGTGCCAGCAGCCCGTTCTCCGTGGGGTATGGCACTGAAGCTTTCTTT.

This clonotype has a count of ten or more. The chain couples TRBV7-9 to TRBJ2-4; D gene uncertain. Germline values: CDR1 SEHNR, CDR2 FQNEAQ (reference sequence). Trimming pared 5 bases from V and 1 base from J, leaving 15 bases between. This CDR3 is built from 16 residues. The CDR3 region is CASSTVGEWAKNIQYF. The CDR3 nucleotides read TGTGCCAGCAGCACTGTTGGGGAATGGGCCAAAAACATTCAGTACTTC.

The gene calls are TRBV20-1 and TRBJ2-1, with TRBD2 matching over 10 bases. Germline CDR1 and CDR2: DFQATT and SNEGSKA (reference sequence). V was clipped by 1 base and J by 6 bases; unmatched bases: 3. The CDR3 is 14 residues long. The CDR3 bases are TGCAGTGCTAGAGGAGGGACTAGCGTCAATGAGCAGTTCTTC. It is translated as CSARGGTSVNEQFF.

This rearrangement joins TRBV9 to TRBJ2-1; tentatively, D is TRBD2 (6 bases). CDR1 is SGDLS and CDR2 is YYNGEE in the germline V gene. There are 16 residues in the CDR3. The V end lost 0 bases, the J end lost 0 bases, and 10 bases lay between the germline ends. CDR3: CASSVGGEASYNEQFF. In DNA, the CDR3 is TGTGCCAGCAGCGTAGGAGGGGAGGCCTCCTACAATGAGCAGTTCTTC. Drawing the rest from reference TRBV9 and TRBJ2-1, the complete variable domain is DSGVTQTPKHLITATGQRVTLRCSPRSGDLSVYWYQQSLDQGLQFLIQYYNGEERAKGNILERFSAQQFPDLHSELNLSSLELGDSALYFCASSVGGEASYNEQFFGPGTRLTVL.

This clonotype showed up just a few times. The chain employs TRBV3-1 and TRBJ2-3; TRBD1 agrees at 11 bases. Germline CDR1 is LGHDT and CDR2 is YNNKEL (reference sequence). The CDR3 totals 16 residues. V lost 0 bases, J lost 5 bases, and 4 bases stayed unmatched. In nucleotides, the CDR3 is TGTGCCAGCAGCCAAGATCGGACAGGGGGCGAAGATACGCAGTATTTT. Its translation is CASSQDRTGGEDTQYF.

CDR3 DNA: TGCGCCAGCAGCCAAGAAGGCCACAGGGGAAACACCGGGGAGCTGTTTTTT. Its protein product is CASSQEGHRGNTGELFF. The chain combines TRBV4-1 with TRBJ2-2; the match to TRBD1 covers 7 bases. The V and J ends lost 0 bases and 2 bases, in that order; junction bases with no gene match: 6. The CDR3 contains 17 residues. CDR1 and CDR2 (germline): MGHRA, YSYEKL.

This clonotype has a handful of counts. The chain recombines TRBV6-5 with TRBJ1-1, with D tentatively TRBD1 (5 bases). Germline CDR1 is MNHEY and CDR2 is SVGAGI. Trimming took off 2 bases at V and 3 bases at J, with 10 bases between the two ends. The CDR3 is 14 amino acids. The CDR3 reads CASSYADSHTEAFF. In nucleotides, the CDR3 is TGTGCCAGCAGTTACGCAGACAGCCACACTGAAGCTTTCTTT.

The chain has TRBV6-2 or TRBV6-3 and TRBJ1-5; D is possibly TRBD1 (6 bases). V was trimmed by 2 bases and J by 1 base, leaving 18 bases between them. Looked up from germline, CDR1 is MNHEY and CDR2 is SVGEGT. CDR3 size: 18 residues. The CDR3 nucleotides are TGTGCCAGCAGTTACGCCCTCGGGGGGGCTGAGAGCAATCAGCCCCAGCATTTT. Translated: CASSYALGGAESNQPQHF.

DNA of the CDR3: TGTGCCAGCAGTGAATCTATGACAGGTTGGGAAAGCACCGGGGAGCTGTTTTTT. Its translation is CASSESMTGWESTGELFF. V usage is TRBV25-1 and J usage is TRBJ2-2, with D maybe TRBD1 (6 bases). Trimming removed 1 base from V and 4 bases from J, with 19 bases in between. This CDR3 is built from 18 residues. CDR1 is MGHDK, CDR2 SYGVNS, per germline.

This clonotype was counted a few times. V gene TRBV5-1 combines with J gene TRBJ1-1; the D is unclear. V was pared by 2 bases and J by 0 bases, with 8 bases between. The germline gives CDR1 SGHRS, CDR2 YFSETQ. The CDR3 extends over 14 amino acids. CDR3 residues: CASSFVGMNTEAFF. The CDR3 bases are TGCGCCAGCAGCTTTGTGGGAATGAACACTGAAGCTTTCTTT. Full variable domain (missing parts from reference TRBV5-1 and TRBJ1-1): KAGVTQTPRYLIKTRGQQVTLSCSPISGHRSVSWYQQTPGQGLQFLFEYFSETQRNKGNFPGRFSGRQFSNSRSEMNVSTLELGDSALYLCASSFVGMNTEAFFGQGTRLTVV.

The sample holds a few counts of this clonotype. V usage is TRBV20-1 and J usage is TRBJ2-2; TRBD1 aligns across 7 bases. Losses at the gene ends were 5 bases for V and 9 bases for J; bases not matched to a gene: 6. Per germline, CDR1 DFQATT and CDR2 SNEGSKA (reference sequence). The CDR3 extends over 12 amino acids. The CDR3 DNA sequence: TGCAGTGCTCGGGGCAGGGGGTGGGAGCTGTTTTTT. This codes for CSARGRGWELFF.

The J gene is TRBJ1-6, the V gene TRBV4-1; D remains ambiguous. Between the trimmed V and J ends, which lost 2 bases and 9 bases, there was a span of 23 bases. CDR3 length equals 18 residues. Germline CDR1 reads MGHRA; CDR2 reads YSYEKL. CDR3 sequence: CASSQQTLMNSPSSPLHF. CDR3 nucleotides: TGCGCCAGCAGCCAACAAACGCTGATGAATTCGCCTAGTTCACCCCTCCACTTT.

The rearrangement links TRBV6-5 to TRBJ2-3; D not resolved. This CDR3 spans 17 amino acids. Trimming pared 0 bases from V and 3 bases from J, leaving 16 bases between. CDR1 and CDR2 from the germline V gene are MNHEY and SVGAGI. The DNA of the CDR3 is TGTGCCAGCAGTTACTCCCAATTCCAACCTGGTACAGATACGCAGTATTTT. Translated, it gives CASSYSQFQPGTDTQYF.